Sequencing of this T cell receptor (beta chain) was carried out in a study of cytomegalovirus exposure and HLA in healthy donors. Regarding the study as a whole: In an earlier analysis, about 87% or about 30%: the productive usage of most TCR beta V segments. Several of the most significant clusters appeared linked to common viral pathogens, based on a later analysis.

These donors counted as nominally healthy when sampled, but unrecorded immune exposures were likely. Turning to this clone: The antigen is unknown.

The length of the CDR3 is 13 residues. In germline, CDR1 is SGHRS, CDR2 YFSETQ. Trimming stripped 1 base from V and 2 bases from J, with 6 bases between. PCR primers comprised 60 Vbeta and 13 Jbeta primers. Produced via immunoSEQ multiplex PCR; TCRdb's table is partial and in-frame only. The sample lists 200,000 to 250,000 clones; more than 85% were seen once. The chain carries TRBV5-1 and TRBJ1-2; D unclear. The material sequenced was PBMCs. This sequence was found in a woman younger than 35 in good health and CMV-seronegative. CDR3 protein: CASSLTANYGYTF. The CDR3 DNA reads TGCGCCAGCAGCTTGACAGCCAACTATGGCTACACCTTC.